Listed below are T cell receptor beta chains from one sample, sequenced in a study of identical twins. One entry per CDR3 protein results from TCRdb running MiXCR on the 5' RACE reads. The table lists fewer than 550,000 distinct CDR3 sequences, about 16% of them singletons. The data were also submitted as part of a second study, on yellow fever vaccine responses in identical twins.

Sequencing input: CD4+ T cells sorted from blood. All receptors derive from a woman aged 18 to 35 in good health. CDR3s include the opening cysteine and the closing phenylalanine or tryptophan. Each record gives: D gene, V gene, J gene, clone size, CDR3 protein, CDR3 DNA. The D gene is left open where the match is weak. Clone sizes are given selectively: once, few, many, or a class where the clone is expanded.

>TRBD1|TRBV24-1|TRBJ1-1|once
CATSEEGQGMTEAFF
TGTGCCACCAGTGAGGAGGGACAGGGGATGACTGAAGCTTTCTTT
>TRBD1|TRBV4-1|TRBJ2-3|few
CASSQEGQGPLSTDTQYF
TGCGCCAGCAGCCAAGAGGGACAGGGGCCTCTAAGCACAGATACGCAGTATTTT
>-|TRBV20-1|TRBJ2-1|many
CSATVPGPAGGQFF
TGCAGTGCTACAGTCCCCGGTCCGGCGGGTGGGCAGTTCTTC
>TRBD1|TRBV7-8|TRBJ1-1|-
CASSARDRDTEAFF
TGTGCCAGCAGCGCCCGGGACAGGGACACTGAAGCTTTCTTT
>-|TRBV12-3/TRBV12-4|TRBJ1-6|many
CASSSLGPNSPLHF
TGTGCCAGCAGTTCCCTAGGGCCCAATTCACCCCTCCACTTT
>-|TRBV5-1|TRBJ1-1|-
CASSPGTLDTEAFF
TGCGCCAGCAGCCCGGGGACCCTGGACACTGAAGCTTTCTTT
>TRBD1|TRBV27|TRBJ2-7|few
CASSFSTGGNEQYF
TGTGCCAGCAGTTTTTCGACAGGGGGTAACGAGCAGTACTTC
>TRBD2|TRBV5-6|TRBJ2-1|-
CASSYRGGYNEQFF
TGTGCCAGCAGCTACCGGGGGGGCTACAATGAGCAGTTCTTC
>-|TRBV9|TRBJ2-3|few
CASSPGGVRRDTQYF
TGTGCCAGCAGCCCAGGGGGGGTCCGGAGGGATACGCAGTATTTT
>-|TRBV5-1|TRBJ1-1|few
CASREGVGDTEAFF
TGCGCCAGCAGAGAGGGAGTCGGGGACACTGAAGCTTTCTTT
>-|TRBV28|TRBJ2-2|-
CARNPGGLNTGELFF
TGTGCCAGGAACCCCGGGGGTCTGAACACCGGGGAGCTGTTTTTT
>TRBD2|TRBV28|TRBJ2-5|few
CASRGTSGGHGEVGETQYF
TGTGCCAGCCGCGGGACTAGCGGGGGACACGGTGAGGTAGGGGAGACCCAGTACTTC
>TRBD2|TRBV5-4|TRBJ2-5|-
CASTNRERGAQETQYF
TGTGCCAGCACGAACAGGGAGCGGGGGGCCCAAGAGACCCAGTACTTC
>-|TRBV2|TRBJ2-1|-
CASSGQGYNEQFF
TGTGCCAGCAGCGGTCAGGGATACAATGAGCAGTTCTTC
>TRBD1|TRBV11-3|TRBJ2-1|few
CASSFSTGQGEHEQFF
TGTGCCAGCAGCTTCTCTACCGGACAGGGGGAACATGAGCAGTTCTTC
>TRBD2|TRBV10-3|TRBJ2-3|-
CAISVLAGAVPDTQYF
TGTGCCATCAGTGTACTAGCGGGAGCTGTCCCAGATACGCAGTATTTT
>-|TRBV28|TRBJ1-5|few
CASTLVSNQPQHF
TGTGCCAGCACCCTAGTCAGCAATCAGCCCCAGCATTTT
>-|TRBV7-9|TRBJ2-3|-
CASSLEGITTDTQYF
TGTGCCAGCAGCTTAGAGGGAATAACTACAGATACGCAGTATTTT
>-|TRBV6-1|TRBJ2-6|-
CASSGWGSGANVLTF
TGTGCCAGCAGTGGTTGGGGATCTGGGGCCAACGTCCTGACTTTC
>TRBD2|TRBV3-1|TRBJ2-1|-
CASSQGTSGSWNEQFF
TGTGCCAGCAGCCAAGGGACTAGCGGGAGCTGGAATGAGCAGTTCTTC
>-|TRBV12-3/TRBV12-4|TRBJ1-5|-
CASSVTGLEPQHF
TGTGCCAGCAGTGTGACAGGCTTGGAGCCCCAGCATTTT
>-|TRBV29-1|TRBJ1-1|-
CSVETGGVVNTEAFF
TGCAGCGTTGAAACGGGGGGGGTGGTGAACACTGAAGCTTTCTTT
>TRBD1|TRBV9|TRBJ1-1|few
CASSAHRGDTEAFF
TGTGCCAGCAGCGCGCACAGGGGGGACACTGAAGCTTTCTTT
>-|TRBV5-5|TRBJ1-1|few
CASSWGFGGVTEAFF
TGTGCCAGCAGCTGGGGTTTCGGGGGCGTCACTGAAGCTTTCTTT
>TRBD1|TRBV12-3/TRBV12-4|TRBJ1-5|-
CASRKRGGLNQPQHF
TGTGCCAGCAGGAAAAGAGGGGGCCTCAATCAGCCCCAGCATTTT
>-|TRBV12-3/TRBV12-4|TRBJ2-7|few
CASSQGWGAVRDEQYF
TGTGCCAGCAGTCAGGGGTGGGGGGCGGTGAGGGACGAGCAGTACTTC
>TRBD2|TRBV12-3/TRBV12-4|TRBJ2-1|many
CASSFSSGPYNEQFF
TGTGCCAGCAGTTTCTCTAGCGGGCCATACAATGAGCAGTTCTTC
>-|TRBV29-1|TRBJ1-5|few
CSVAASIGNQPQHF
TGCAGCGTTGCTGCCAGCATTGGCAATCAGCCCCAGCATTTT
>TRBD1|TRBV10-3|TRBJ1-2|few
CASQEGQTNYGYTF
TGTGCCAGCCAGGAGGGACAGACAAACTATGGCTACACCTTC
>-|TRBV4-1|TRBJ1-2|-
CASSQVRPYGYTF
TGCGCCAGCAGCCAAGTACGGCCCTATGGCTACACCTTC
>TRBD1|TRBV20-1|TRBJ2-5|few
CSATGQNQETQYF
TGCAGTGCTACGGGACAGAACCAAGAGACCCAGTACTTC
>-|TRBV5-1|TRBJ2-7|-
CASSLVGQNYEQYF
TGCGCCAGCAGCTTGGTAGGCCAGAATTACGAGCAGTACTTC
>-|TRBV20-1|TRBJ2-5|few
CSAPRWETQYF
TGCAGTGCCCCAAGGTGGGAGACCCAGTACTTC
>-|TRBV18|TRBJ2-5|-
CASSQDSRETQYF
TGTGCCAGCTCACAGGACAGCCGGGAGACCCAGTACTTC
>-|TRBV11-2|TRBJ1-6|-
CASSLDPGSSYNSPLHF
TGTGCCAGCAGCTTAGATCCCGGTAGCTCCTATAATTCACCCCTCCACTTT
>-|TRBV20-1|TRBJ1-1|few
CSARDRGRVTTEAFF
TGCAGTGCTAGAGATAGGGGAAGGGTAACCACTGAAGCTTTCTTT
>-|TRBV20-1|TRBJ2-3|many
CSASRPASTDTQYF
TGCAGTGCCAGTAGACCAGCTAGCACAGATACGCAGTATTTT
>-|TRBV5-1|TRBJ2-1|few
CASSLDGDGYNEQFF
TGCGCCAGCAGCTTGGATGGGGACGGGTACAATGAGCAGTTCTTC
>-|TRBV12-3/TRBV12-4|TRBJ2-1|-
CASSPLGNNEQFF
TGTGCCAGCAGTCCTCTAGGAAACAATGAGCAGTTCTTC
>TRBD2|TRBV27|TRBJ2-1|few
CASSLRTSVSSYNEQFF
TGTGCCAGCAGTTTGCGGACTAGTGTGAGCTCCTACAATGAGCAGTTCTTC
>-|TRBV6-2/TRBV6-3|TRBJ2-1|few
CASSSGRSELNEQFF
TGTGCCAGCAGTTCTGGACGTTCTGAACTGAATGAGCAGTTCTTC
>-|TRBV20-1|TRBJ2-3|few
CSARAPRADTQYF
TGCAGTGCTCGGGCCCCCCGCGCAGATACGCAGTATTTT
>TRBD1|TRBV20-1|TRBJ2-1|few
CSARAGQGEFSYNEQFF
TGCAGTGCTAGAGCCGGACAGGGGGAATTCTCTTACAATGAGCAGTTCTTC
>TRBD1|TRBV24-1|TRBJ2-2|few
CATSDTYPADRATGELFF
TGTGCCACCAGTGATACCTATCCTGCCGACAGGGCCACCGGGGAGCTGTTTTTT
>-|TRBV3-1|TRBJ2-2|-
CASSQRGLETGELFF
TGTGCCAGCAGCCAGAGGGGACTGGAAACCGGGGAGCTGTTTTTT
>-|TRBV3-1|TRBJ2-3|-
CASRATFGGSVSTDTQYF
TGTGCCAGCAGGGCGACCTTCGGAGGATCCGTTAGCACAGATACGCAGTATTTT
>TRBD2|TRBV28|TRBJ2-1|few
CASSSQPGLAFEQFF
TGTGCCAGCAGTTCTCAACCGGGACTAGCGTTTGAGCAGTTCTTC
>TRBD2|TRBV28|TRBJ2-2|few
CASSSVGTRALGELFF
TGTGCCAGCAGTTCGGTCGGGACTAGAGCCCTCGGGGAGCTGTTTTTT
>-|TRBV20-1|TRBJ2-7|-
CSARDLAPGEQYF
TGCAGTGCTAGAGATTTGGCGCCTGGTGAGCAGTACTTC
>TRBD1|TRBV7-9|TRBJ2-7|few
CASSSSGTGGPYEQYF
TGTGCCAGCAGCTCATCCGGGACAGGGGGCCCATACGAGCAGTACTTC
>-|TRBV7-8|TRBJ2-3|-
CASSLNEGDTQYF
TGTGCCAGCAGCTTAAACGAGGGAGATACGCAGTATTTT
>-|TRBV11-2|TRBJ2-7|-
CASSSLAGYYEQYF
TGTGCCAGCAGCTCCCTGGCAGGCTACTACGAGCAGTACTTC
>-|TRBV5-1|TRBJ1-1|few
CASSLTRFITEAFF
TGCGCCAGCAGCTTGACGAGATTTATCACTGAAGCTTTCTTT
>-|TRBV12-3/TRBV12-4|TRBJ1-6|many
CASSSTADSPLHF
TGTGCCAGCAGTTCTACAGCCGATTCACCCCTCCACTTT
>TRBD1|TRBV28|TRBJ2-2|once
CASTMDRVDGELFF
TGTGCCAGCACTATGGACAGGGTCGACGGGGAGCTGTTTTTT
>TRBD1|TRBV2|TRBJ1-2|few
CASRGDSSNYGYTF
TGTGCCAGCAGGGGGGACAGTTCTAACTATGGCTACACCTTC
>TRBD2|TRBV12-3/TRBV12-4|TRBJ2-1|many
CASTETSGGGFYNEQFF
TGTGCCAGCACCGAGACTAGCGGGGGGGGTTTCTACAATGAGCAGTTCTTC
>TRBD2|TRBV7-2|TRBJ2-3|few
CASSLSAGGSTDTQYF
TGTGCCAGCAGCTTATCCGCGGGGGGTAGCACAGATACGCAGTATTTT
>-|TRBV24-1|TRBJ2-1|few
CATSDLLEGGRNEQFF
TGTGCCACCAGTGATTTGTTGGAGGGGGGTCGGAATGAGCAGTTCTTC